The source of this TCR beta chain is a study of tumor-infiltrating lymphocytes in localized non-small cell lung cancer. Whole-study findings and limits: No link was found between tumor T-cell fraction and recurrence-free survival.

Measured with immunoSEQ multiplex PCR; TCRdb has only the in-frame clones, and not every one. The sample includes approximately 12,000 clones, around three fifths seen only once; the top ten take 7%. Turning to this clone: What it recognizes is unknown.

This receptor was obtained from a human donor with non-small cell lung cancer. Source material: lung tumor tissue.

The CDR3 DNA sequence: TGTGCCAGTAGCGGGGGACGGGGAGTTAGCAATCAGCCCCAGCATTTT. Translating it yields CASSGGRGVSNQPQHF. The V gene is TRBV19, the J gene TRBJ1-5, with D maybe TRBD1 (5 bases). The V end was cut by 6 bases, the J end by 0 bases, with 15 bases between. The CDR3 is made up of 16 amino acids. CDR1 is LNHDA and CDR2 is SQIVND in the germline V gene (reference sequence).